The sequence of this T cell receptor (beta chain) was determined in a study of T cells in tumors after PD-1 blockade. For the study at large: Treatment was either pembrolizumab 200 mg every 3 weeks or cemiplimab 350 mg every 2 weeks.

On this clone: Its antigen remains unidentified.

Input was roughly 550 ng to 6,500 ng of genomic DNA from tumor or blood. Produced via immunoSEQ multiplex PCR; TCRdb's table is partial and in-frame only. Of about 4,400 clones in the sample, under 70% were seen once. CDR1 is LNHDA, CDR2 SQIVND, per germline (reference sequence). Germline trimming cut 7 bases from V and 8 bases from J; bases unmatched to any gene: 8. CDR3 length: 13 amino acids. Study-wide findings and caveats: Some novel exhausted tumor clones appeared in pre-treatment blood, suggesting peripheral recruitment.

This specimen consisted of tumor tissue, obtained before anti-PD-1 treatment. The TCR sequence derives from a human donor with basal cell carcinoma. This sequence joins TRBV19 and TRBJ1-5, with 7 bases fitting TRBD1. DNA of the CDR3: TGTGCCAGTATGGACAGGAACAAGGAGCCCCAGCATTTT. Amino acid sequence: CASMDRNKEPQHF.